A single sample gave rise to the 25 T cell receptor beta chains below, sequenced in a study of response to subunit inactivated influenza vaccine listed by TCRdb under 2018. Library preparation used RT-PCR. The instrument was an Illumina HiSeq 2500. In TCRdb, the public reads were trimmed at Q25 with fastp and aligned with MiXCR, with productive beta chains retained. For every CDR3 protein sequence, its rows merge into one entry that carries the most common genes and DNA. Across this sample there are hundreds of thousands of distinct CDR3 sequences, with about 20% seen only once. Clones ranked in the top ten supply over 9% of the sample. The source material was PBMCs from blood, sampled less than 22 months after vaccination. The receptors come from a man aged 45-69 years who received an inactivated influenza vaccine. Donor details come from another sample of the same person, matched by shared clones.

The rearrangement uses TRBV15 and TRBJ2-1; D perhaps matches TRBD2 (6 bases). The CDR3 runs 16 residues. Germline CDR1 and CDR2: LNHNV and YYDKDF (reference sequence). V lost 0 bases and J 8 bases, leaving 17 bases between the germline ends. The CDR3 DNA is TGTGCCACCAGCAGAGATCAGGAGGGAGGAAGGCATGAGCAGTTCTTC. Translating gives CATSRDQEGGRHEQFF.

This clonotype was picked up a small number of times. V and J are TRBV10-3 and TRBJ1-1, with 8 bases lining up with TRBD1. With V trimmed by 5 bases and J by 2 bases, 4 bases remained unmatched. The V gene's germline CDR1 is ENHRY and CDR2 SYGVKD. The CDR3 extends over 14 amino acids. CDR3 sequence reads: CAISWTGFNTEAFF. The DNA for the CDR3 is TGTGCCATCAGTTGGACAGGGTTTAACACTGAAGCTTTCTTT.

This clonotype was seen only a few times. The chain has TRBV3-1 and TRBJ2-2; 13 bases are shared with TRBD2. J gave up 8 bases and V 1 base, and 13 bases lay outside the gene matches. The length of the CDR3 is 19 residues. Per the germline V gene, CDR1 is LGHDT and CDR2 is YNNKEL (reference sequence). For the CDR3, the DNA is TGTGCCAGCAGCCAAGGACCGAGGACTAGCGGGAGTAGGATTGGGGAGCTGTTTTTT. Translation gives CASSQGPRTSGSRIGELFF.

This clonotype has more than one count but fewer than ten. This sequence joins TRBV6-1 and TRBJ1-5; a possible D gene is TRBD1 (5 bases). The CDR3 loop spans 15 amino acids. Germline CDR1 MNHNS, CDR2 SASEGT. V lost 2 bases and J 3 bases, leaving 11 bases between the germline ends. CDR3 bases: TGTGCCAGCAGTGAATGGGGCGGATTCAATCAGCCCCAGCATTTT. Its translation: CASSEWGGFNQPQHF.

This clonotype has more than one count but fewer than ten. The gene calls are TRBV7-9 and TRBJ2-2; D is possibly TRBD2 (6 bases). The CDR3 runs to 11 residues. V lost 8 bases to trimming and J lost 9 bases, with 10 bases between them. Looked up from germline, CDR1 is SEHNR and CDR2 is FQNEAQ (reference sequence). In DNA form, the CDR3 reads TGTGCCAGCGGACGGGGGTGGGAGCTGTTTTTT. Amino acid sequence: CASGRGWELFF.

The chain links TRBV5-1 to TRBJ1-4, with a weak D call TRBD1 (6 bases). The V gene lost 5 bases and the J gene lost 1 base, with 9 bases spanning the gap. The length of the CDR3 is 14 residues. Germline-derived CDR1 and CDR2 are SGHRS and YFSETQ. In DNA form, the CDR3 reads TGCGCCAGCAGAAAGGGGGGAACTAATGAAAAACTGTTTTTT. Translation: CASRKGGTNEKLFF.

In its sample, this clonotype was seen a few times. CDR3: CASSRNTVNEKLFF. CDR3 DNA sequence: TGTGCCAGCAGCCGCAACACCGTTAATGAAAAACTGTTTTTT. The chain links TRBV3-1 to TRBJ1-4; D not resolved. V was shortened by 4 bases and J by 4 bases, with 10 bases between the two germline ends. The CDR3 runs 14 residues. CDR1 and CDR2 (germline): LGHDT, YNNKEL (reference sequence).

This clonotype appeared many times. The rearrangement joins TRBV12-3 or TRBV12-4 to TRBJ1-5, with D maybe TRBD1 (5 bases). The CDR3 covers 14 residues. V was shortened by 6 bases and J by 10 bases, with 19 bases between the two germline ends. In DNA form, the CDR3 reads TGTGCCAGCAGCCCTCGGGGGGTACCTACACCCCAGCATTTT. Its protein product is CASSPRGVPTPQHF.

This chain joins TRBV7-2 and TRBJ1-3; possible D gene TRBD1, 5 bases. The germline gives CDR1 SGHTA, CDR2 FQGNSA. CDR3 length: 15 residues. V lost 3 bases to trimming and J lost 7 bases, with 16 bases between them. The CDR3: CASSLGTSVGNTIYF. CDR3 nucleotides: TGTGCCAGCAGCTTGGGGACCAGCGTGGGGAACACCATATATTTT.

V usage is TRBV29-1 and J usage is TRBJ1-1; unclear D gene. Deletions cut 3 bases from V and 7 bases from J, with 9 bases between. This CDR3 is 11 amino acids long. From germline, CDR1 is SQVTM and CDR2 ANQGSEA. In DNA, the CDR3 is TGCAGCGTTGACCAGAAATTTGAAGCTTTCTTT. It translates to CSVDQKFEAFF.

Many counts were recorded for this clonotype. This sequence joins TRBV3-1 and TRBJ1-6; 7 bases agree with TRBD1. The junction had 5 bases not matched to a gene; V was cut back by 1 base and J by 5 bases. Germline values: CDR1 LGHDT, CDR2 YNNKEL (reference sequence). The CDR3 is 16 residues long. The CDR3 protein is CASSQVTGKHNSPLHF. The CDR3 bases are TGTGCCAGCAGCCAAGTGACAGGGAAACATAATTCACCCCTCCACTTT.

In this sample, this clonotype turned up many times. The CDR3 coding sequence is TGTGCCAGCAAATCCCAAAGGGGACAGGGAGGGACTGAAGCTTTCTTT. Residues: CASKSQRGQGGTEAFF. The chain links TRBV7-2 to TRBJ1-1; 9 bases agree with TRBD1. Germline values: CDR1 SGHTA, CDR2 FQGNSA. After removal of 7 bases from V and 5 bases from J, the junction contained 14 bases not matched to a gene. There are 16 residues in the CDR3.

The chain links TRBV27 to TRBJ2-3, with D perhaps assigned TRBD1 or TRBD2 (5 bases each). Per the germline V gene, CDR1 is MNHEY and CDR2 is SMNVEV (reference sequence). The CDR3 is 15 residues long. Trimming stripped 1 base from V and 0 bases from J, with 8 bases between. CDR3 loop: CASSLWGSSTDTQYF. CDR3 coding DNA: TGTGCCAGCAGTTTATGGGGGTCCAGCACAGATACGCAGTATTTT.

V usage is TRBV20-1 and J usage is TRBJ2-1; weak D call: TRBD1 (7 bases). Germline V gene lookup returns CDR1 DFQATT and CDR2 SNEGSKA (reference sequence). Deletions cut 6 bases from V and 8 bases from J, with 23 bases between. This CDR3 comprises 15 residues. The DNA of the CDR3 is TGCAGTGCCAGCCCCAGGGGGGCGATGATGGATGAGCAGTTCTTC. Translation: CSASPRGAMMDEQFF.

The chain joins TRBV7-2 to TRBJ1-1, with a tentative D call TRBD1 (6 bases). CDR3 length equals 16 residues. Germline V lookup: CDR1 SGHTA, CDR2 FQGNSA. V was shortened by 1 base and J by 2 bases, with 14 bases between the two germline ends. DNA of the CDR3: TGTGCCAGCAGCTTAGTAGGGATAGGGGGAAACACTGAAGCTTTCTTT. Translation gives CASSLVGIGGNTEAFF.

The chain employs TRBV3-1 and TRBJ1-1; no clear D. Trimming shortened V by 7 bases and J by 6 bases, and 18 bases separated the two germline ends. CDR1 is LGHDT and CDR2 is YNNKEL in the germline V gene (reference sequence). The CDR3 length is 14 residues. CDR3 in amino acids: CASTTLLTASEAFF. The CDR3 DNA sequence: TGTGCCAGCACCACCCTTCTTACAGCTTCTGAAGCTTTCTTT.

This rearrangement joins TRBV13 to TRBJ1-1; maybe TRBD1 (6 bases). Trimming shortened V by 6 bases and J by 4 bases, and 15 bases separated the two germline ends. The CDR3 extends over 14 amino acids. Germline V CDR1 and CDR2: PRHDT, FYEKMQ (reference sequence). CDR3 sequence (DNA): TGTGCCAGCAGACAACAGGGTATTAGCACTGAAGCTTTCTTT. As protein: CASRQQGISTEAFF.

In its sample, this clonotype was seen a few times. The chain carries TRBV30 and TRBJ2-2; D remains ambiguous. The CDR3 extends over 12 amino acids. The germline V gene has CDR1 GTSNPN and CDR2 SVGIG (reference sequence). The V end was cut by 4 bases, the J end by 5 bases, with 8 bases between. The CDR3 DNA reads TGTGCCTGGAATCTAGGTACCGGGGAGCTGTTTTTT. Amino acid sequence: CAWNLGTGELFF.

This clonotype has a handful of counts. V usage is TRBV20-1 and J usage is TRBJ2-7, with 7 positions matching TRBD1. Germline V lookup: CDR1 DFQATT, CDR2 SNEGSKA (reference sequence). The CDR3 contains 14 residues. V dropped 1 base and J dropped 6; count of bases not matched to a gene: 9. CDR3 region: CSARAGDRVTEQYF. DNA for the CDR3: TGCAGTGCTAGAGCAGGCGACAGGGTAACCGAGCAGTACTTC.

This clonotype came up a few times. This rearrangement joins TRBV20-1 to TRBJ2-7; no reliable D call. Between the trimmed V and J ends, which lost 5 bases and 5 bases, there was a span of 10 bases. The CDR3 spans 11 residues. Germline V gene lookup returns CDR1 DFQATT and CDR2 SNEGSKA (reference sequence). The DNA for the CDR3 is TGCAGTGCTCCTGATCTCAACGAGCAGTACTTC. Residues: CSAPDLNEQYF.

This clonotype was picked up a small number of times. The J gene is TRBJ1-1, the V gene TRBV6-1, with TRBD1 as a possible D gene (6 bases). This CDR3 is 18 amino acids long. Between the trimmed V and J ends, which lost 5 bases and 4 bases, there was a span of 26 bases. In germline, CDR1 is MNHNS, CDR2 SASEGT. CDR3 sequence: CASSPGTGHRTLGTEAFF. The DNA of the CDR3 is TGTGCCAGCAGTCCCGGAACAGGGCACCGAACACTGGGCACTGAAGCTTTCTTT.

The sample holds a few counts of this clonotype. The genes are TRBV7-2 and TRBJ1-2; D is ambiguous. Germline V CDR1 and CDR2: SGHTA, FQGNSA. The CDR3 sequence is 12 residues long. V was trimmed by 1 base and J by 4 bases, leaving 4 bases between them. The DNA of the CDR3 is TGTGCCAGCAGCTTAGTTCGCTATGGCTACACCTTC. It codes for CASSLVRYGYTF.

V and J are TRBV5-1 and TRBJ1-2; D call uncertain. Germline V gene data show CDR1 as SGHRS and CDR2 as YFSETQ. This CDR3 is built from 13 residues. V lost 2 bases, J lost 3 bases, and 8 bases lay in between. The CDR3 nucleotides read TGCGCCAGCAGCTTATCAGAGTACTATGGCTACACCTTC. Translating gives CASSLSEYYGYTF.

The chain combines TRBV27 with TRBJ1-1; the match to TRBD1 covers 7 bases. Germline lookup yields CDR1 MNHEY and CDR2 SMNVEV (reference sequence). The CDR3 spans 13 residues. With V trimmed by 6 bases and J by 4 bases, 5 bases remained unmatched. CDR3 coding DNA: TGTGCCAGCAGGGGGGCAGGGGGCACTGAAGCTTTCTTT. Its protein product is CASRGAGGTEAFF.

CDR3 coding DNA: TGTGCCAGCAGCTCCTATGGGGTGATGAACACTGAAGCTTTCTTT. It is translated as CASSSYGVMNTEAFF. The chain joins TRBV6-1 to TRBJ1-1; D gene unclear. There are 15 residues in the CDR3. In germline, CDR1 is MNHNS, CDR2 SASEGT. V was shortened by 6 bases and J by 0 bases, with 14 bases between the two germline ends.